The T cell receptor beta chain under discussion was sequenced for a study of cytomegalovirus exposure and HLA in healthy donors. Germline V gene sequence: CDR1 SNHLY, CDR2 FYNNEI. CDR3 length equals 11 residues. The PCR used 60 Vbeta and 13 Jbeta primers. Clones were read by immunoSEQ multiplex PCR, and TCRdb kept only the in-frame ones, dropping some. This repertoire shows roughly 170,000 clones, roughly 86% found once; its top ten account for around 4.8%. This clone came up a few times. Its antigen is undetermined. Study results and limitations: Several top significant clusters appeared, in a later analysis, to be linked to common viral pathogens.

Specimen: PBMCs. The source of this sequence is a girl aged 5-17 years in good health and CMV-seropositive. The gene calls are TRBV2 and TRBJ2-1, with D possibly TRBD1 on 6 matching bases. In DNA, the CDR3 is TGTGGCAGGGGCTGGAACGGTGAGCAGTTCTTC. It codes for CGRGWNGEQFF.